What follows are 16 T cell receptor beta chains derived from one specimen sequenced in a study of technical replicates of blood from a handful of donors. The protocol was immunoSEQ multiplex PCR, while the TCRdb copy is restricted to in-frame clones and leaves out a portion. The top ten hold approximately 0.2% of the sample, which has around 80,000 clones, almost 99% seen once. The sequenced sample consisted of T cells isolated from PBMCs. The source of these receptors is a human donor in good health.

This sequence joins TRBV5-6 and TRBJ2-5; TRBD2 is a possible D gene (6 bases). This CDR3 contains 14 residues. Germline CDR1 SGHDT, CDR2 YYEEEE. Deletions cut 0 bases from V and 4 bases from J, with 10 bases between. Here the CDR3 reads CASSLVYGRETQYF. The CDR3 coding sequence is TGTGCCAGCAGCTTGGTCTACGGGAGAGAGACCCAGTACTTC.

This clone was detected once. The chain carries TRBV2 and TRBJ2-7; a possible D gene is TRBD1 (7 bases). CDR1 is SNHLY and CDR2 is FYNNEI in the germline V gene. Trimming cost V 8 bases and J 0 bases, with 14 bases left between them. The CDR3 consists of 14 residues. CDR3 in amino acids: CASQGGTNSYEQYF. DNA for the CDR3: TGTGCCAGCCAGGGGGGCACCAACTCCTACGAGCAGTACTTC.

The chain employs TRBV5-1 and TRBJ2-1; 7 bases agree with TRBD2. Germline assignment: CDR1 SGHRS and CDR2 YFSETQ. Trimming took 5 bases from V and 7 from J; bases not matched to a gene: 6. CDR3 size: 13 residues. This CDR3 reads CASRRGEGNEQFF. The DNA of the CDR3 is TGCGCCAGCAGGAGAGGGGAGGGGAATGAGCAGTTCTTC.

This chain links TRBV9 with TRBJ1-5; D remains unclear. V was pared by 1 base and J by 3 bases, with 11 bases between. The length of the CDR3 is 15 residues. Per the germline V gene, CDR1 is SGDLS and CDR2 is YYNGEE. The CDR3 DNA reads TGTGCCAGCAGCGTAAATGGGCAGGTCAATCAGCCCCAGCATTTT. Translation: CASSVNGQVNQPQHF.

The J gene is TRBJ1-2, the V gene TRBV11-2; 9 nucleotides match TRBD1. The CDR3 totals 15 residues. In germline, CDR1 is SGHAT, CDR2 FQNNGV. V lost 1 base, J lost 7 bases, and 7 bases stayed unmatched. Here the CDR3 DNA reads TGTGCCAGCAGCTTAGGGGACAGGGAATGGGGTGGCTACACCTTC. It specifies CASSLGDREWGGYTF.

This chain uses TRBV10-3 with TRBJ1-1; D is unclear. CDR3 length: 15 amino acids. The germline gives CDR1 ENHRY, CDR2 SYGVKD. V was trimmed by 7 bases and J by 0 bases, leaving 15 bases between them. CDR3 sequence (DNA): TGTGCCATCAAAAGGGCGGGCGACATGAACACTGAAGCTTTCTTT. Its protein product is CAIKRAGDMNTEAFF.

The genes are TRBV23-1 and TRBJ2-5, with a tentative D call TRBD2 (7 bases). TRBV23-1 is placed among ORFs of uncertain function. CDR3 size: 14 residues. V was cut by 4 bases and J by 4 bases, with 13 bases left in between. CDR3 DNA sequence: TGCGCCAGCAGTCGACGGAGGGGGGGAGAGACCCAGTACTTC. Translating gives CASSRRRGGETQYF.

This chain links TRBV12-5 with TRBJ2-7; possibly TRBD1 for D (5 bases). The CDR3 consists of 12 residues. Trimming took 6 bases from V and 5 from J, leaving 11 bases between them. Looked up from germline, CDR1 is LGHNT and CDR2 is FRNRAP. Here the CDR3 DNA reads TGTGCTAGTGGAAGGGGAAGCCACGAGCAGTACTTC. It translates to CASGRGSHEQYF.

The chain links TRBV4-3 to TRBJ1-2, with D unclear. With 1 base removed from V and 8 bases from J, the gap between germline ends came to 11 bases. Germline assignment: CDR1 LGHNA and CDR2 YSLEER. This CDR3 contains 13 residues. CDR3 in DNA: TGCGCCAGCAGCCAAGGGGAGGGAATCGGCTACACCTTC. It is translated as CASSQGEGIGYTF.

The chain uses TRBV5-1 and TRBJ1-2; D is ambiguous. V was clipped by 4 bases and J by 8 bases, with 15 bases between them. The CDR3 is 13 amino acids. CDR1 and CDR2 from the germline V gene are SGHRS and YFSETQ. CDR3 amino acids: CASSTHVSEGYTF. CDR3 nucleotide sequence: TGCGCCAGCAGCACACACGTATCCGAAGGCTACACCTTC.

The genes are TRBV19 and TRBJ1-1; tentative D call: TRBD1 (5 bases). This CDR3 is 13 amino acids long. Germline V lookup: CDR1 LNHDA, CDR2 SQIVND (reference sequence). The V end lost 7 bases, the J end lost 5 bases, and 14 bases lay between the germline ends. The DNA for the CDR3 is TGTGCCAGTATGGTCAGGGAGGAGACTGAAGCTTTCTTT. Translation gives CASMVREETEAFF.

CDR3 DNA sequence: TGTGCCAGCAGCGTTTGGGGACAGTACACCGGGGAGCTGTTTTTT. Its protein product is CASSVWGQYTGELFF. The V and J genes are TRBV9 and TRBJ2-2; 7 bases are shared with TRBD1. J gave up 3 bases and V 2 bases, and 4 bases lay outside the gene matches. CDR1 and CDR2 (germline): SGDLS, YYNGEE. The CDR3 covers 15 residues.

The rearrangement links TRBV29-1 to TRBJ1-1; the D is unclear. Germline V gene sequence: CDR1 SQVTM, CDR2 ANQGSEA. This CDR3 is 9 amino acids long. Trimming took 4 bases from V and 10 from J, leaving 7 bases between them. The CDR3 sequence: CSVGGVAFF. The CDR3 region has the DNA TGCAGCGTTGGCGGGGTAGCTTTCTTT.

The chain combines TRBV5-1 with TRBJ1-4; D is ambiguous. The CDR3 has 14 residues. Germline assignment: CDR1 SGHRS and CDR2 YFSETQ. V was pared by 2 bases and J by 0 bases, with 5 bases between. Here the CDR3 reads CASSFSATNEKLFF. Here the CDR3 DNA reads TGCGCCAGCAGCTTTTCCGCAACTAATGAAAAACTGTTTTTT.

The chain links TRBV9 to TRBJ1-1, with D possibly being TRBD1 (5 bases). This CDR3 is built from 13 residues. Per the germline V gene, CDR1 is SGDLS and CDR2 is YYNGEE. The V gene lost 4 bases and the J gene lost 5 bases, with 12 bases spanning the gap. In nucleotides, the CDR3 is TGTGCCAGCAGCCAGGGAGGAGAGACTGAAGCTTTCTTT. It codes for CASSQGGETEAFF.

V and J are TRBV27 and TRBJ2-7; D gene uncertain. CDR1 is MNHEY and CDR2 is SMNVEV in the germline V gene (reference sequence). The CDR3 covers 14 residues. Trimming stripped 3 bases from V and 0 bases from J, with 9 bases between. Here the CDR3 reads CASSFGRSSYEQYF. The CDR3 nucleotides read TGTGCCAGCAGTTTCGGTAGGAGCTCCTACGAGCAGTACTTC.